A selection of T cell receptor beta chains follows, all from one sample in a study of cytomegalovirus exposure and HLA in healthy donors. Using immunoSEQ multiplex PCR, the repertoire was profiled, and TCRdb retains in-frame clones only, with some absent. This repertoire shows under 400,000 clones, approximately 86% found once; its top ten account for approximately 0.95%. The sample taken for sequencing was PBMCs. The receptors were gathered from a man aged 25-45 years in good health and CMV-seronegative. CDR3s include the opening cysteine and the closing phenylalanine or tryptophan. Fields, in order: V gene, J gene, CDR3 protein.

>TRBV4-3|TRBJ2-1
CASSQDEAGEQFF
>TRBV10-2|TRBJ1-5
CASSTETNQPQHF
>TRBV29-1|TRBJ1-6
CSVRDRASRLNSPLHF
>TRBV27|TRBJ2-7
CASSLSWGDEQYF
>TRBV15|TRBJ1-2
CATSRRGTGGYYGYTF
>TRBV5-1|TRBJ2-1
CASSLRTSGGNEQFF
>TRBV19|TRBJ1-1
CASSTIQQTGSGTEAFF
>TRBV6-5|TRBJ1-5
CASRIETYSNQPQHF
>TRBV7-8|TRBJ2-5
CASSFKGAETQYF
>TRBV6-5|TRBJ2-3
CASSYTSDADTQYF
>TRBV6-6|TRBJ1-6
CASSYSPLQANSPLHF
>TRBV9|TRBJ1-2
CASSGRTGNLNGYTF
>TRBV7-9|TRBJ1-1
CASASGGTMNTEAFF
>TRBV2|TRBJ1-1
CASTFQGAMNTEAFF
>TRBV10-2|TRBJ1-1
CASSYTDSDRTEAFF
>TRBV28|TRBJ2-3
CASSLDYGTGSADTQYF
>TRBV7-6|TRBJ1-3
CASSLGKPGNTIYF
>TRBV7-8|TRBJ1-2
CASSLGLGYGYTF
>TRBV7-2|TRBJ1-6
CASSFRGNSPLHF
>TRBV7-9|TRBJ2-3
CASSPTGATDTQYF
>TRBV27|TRBJ2-1
CASSLTGYLYNEQFF
>TRBV7-9|TRBJ2-3
CASSLALMTGTDTQYF
>TRBV10-3|TRBJ2-7
CASQGDYEQYF
>TRBV4-1|TRBJ2-5
CASSHPQRLLAGVQETQYF
>TRBV5-1|TRBJ1-6
CASSLYRGGSPLHF
>TRBV19|TRBJ1-3
CASRLGGPDGNTIYF
>TRBV19|TRBJ2-7
CASRQGHEQYF
>TRBV5-1|TRBJ2-7
CASSLLGQGNEQYF
>TRBV5-1|TRBJ1-2
CASSSTSTGGVYGYTF
>TRBV20-1|TRBJ1-1
CSGEYHSEAFF
>TRBV19|TRBJ1-2
CASSISGRVPYGYTF
>TRBV6-1|TRBJ2-7
CASSYTGSYEQYF
>TRBV7-8|TRBJ2-7
CASSSRGIYEQYF
>TRBV6-5|TRBJ2-3
CASSFLAGGPPDTQYF
>TRBV7-2|TRBJ2-3
CASSLDRFTDTQYF
>TRBV9|TRBJ1-1
CASGDSGAFF
>TRBV27|TRBJ1-5
CASSSSGSNQPQHF
>TRBV11-2|TRBJ2-5
CASSRTGVETQYF
>TRBV2|TRBJ2-7
CASSEERGDIIEQYF
>TRBV14|TRBJ1-5
CASSRGGNNQPQHF
>TRBV29-1|TRBJ1-2
CSVDSTGPGYGYTF
>TRBV23-1|TRBJ1-6
CASSHTPGTGTLINSPLHF
>TRBV10-3|TRBJ2-1
CAITPRNAGLAGISYNEQFF
>TRBV19|TRBJ2-2
CASKGTSNTGELFF